Shown below are 3 T cell receptor beta chains from a single sample sequenced in a study of T cell repertoires in cytomegalovirus infection. A single record per CDR3 protein comes from TCRdb applying MiXCR to the reads. The sample lists 350,000 to 500,000 distinct CDR3 sequences; 30% to 40% were seen once. Sequencing was carried out using PBMCs. The receptors stem from a human donor in good health (CMV status not recorded). Some clones in this sample may be carry-over from other donors' samples.

CDR3 bases: TGCGCCAGCAGCCGAACTAGCGGGGGGGCATCAGATACGCAGTATTTT. Translating gives CASSRTSGGASDTQYF. The chain joins TRBV5-1 to TRBJ2-3; 13 nucleotides align to TRBD2. V gave up 4 bases and J gave up 4 bases; unmatched junction bases: 6. The germline V gene encodes CDR1 SGHRS and CDR2 YFSETQ. There are 16 residues in the CDR3.

The chain couples TRBV12-3 or TRBV12-4 to TRBJ2-3; 7 bases are shared with TRBD1. With 6 bases clipped from V and 6 bases from J, the junction kept 12 bases outside the gene matches. CDR3 length: 15 amino acids. The CDR3 spells CASRPTGMGHDTQYF. CDR3 DNA: TGTGCCAGCAGGCCGACAGGGATGGGGCATGATACGCAGTATTTT.

The V gene is TRBV12-3 or TRBV12-4, the J gene TRBJ2-4; the match to TRBD2 covers 8 bases. This CDR3 has 14 amino acids. V gave up 2 bases and J gave up 8 bases; unmatched junction bases: 5. CDR3 in DNA: TGTGCCAGCAGTTTAATCGGGGGGGGGGACATTCAGTACTTC. Translation: CASSLIGGGDIQYF.